These T cell receptor beta chains were read from a single sample in a study of cytomegalovirus exposure and HLA in healthy donors. Produced via immunoSEQ multiplex PCR; TCRdb's table is partial and in-frame only. The sample lists 50,000 or so clones, 72% seen once, with just under 6.5% in the top ten. Input material: PBMCs. All receptors come from a man aged 25 to 40 in good health and CMV-seronegative. The CDR3 runs from the conserved cysteine through the conserved F or W. Fields, in order: V gene, J gene, CDR3 protein.

V gene: TRBV5-8; J gene: TRBJ2-5; CDR3 protein: CASSPGTFQETQYF
V gene: TRBV6-6; J gene: TRBJ1-1; CDR3 protein: CASSSRTGNTEAFF
V gene: TRBV6-5; J gene: TRBJ1-5; CDR3 protein: CASRRDRGNQPQHF
V gene: TRBV5-6; J gene: TRBJ2-4; CDR3 protein: CARDKNIQYF
V gene: TRBV11-2; J gene: TRBJ2-7; CDR3 protein: CASSSGLLYEQYF
V gene: TRBV6-4; J gene: TRBJ2-3; CDR3 protein: CASSDSSGGSTDTQYF
V gene: TRBV6-1; J gene: TRBJ1-2; CDR3 protein: CASNSHRGDYGYTF
V gene: TRBV9; J gene: TRBJ2-3; CDR3 protein: CASSPAAAPDTQYF
V gene: TRBV29-1; J gene: TRBJ1-1; CDR3 protein: CSVITGVEAFF
V gene: TRBV10-1; J gene: TRBJ2-7; CDR3 protein: CASSDSGLAGEEQYF
V gene: TRBV6-5; J gene: TRBJ2-7; CDR3 protein: CASSYPLGQTYEQYF
V gene: TRBV30; J gene: TRBJ1-3; CDR3 protein: CAWSRTGVGNTIYF
V gene: TRBV6-1; J gene: TRBJ1-5; CDR3 protein: CASSEAREATGPQHF
V gene: TRBV9; J gene: TRBJ2-7; CDR3 protein: CASSGSSRSYEQYF
V gene: TRBV19; J gene: TRBJ1-5; CDR3 protein: CASSINKPAQHF
V gene: TRBV19; J gene: TRBJ1-1; CDR3 protein: CASISGQNTEAFF
V gene: TRBV30; J gene: TRBJ1-5; CDR3 protein: CAWSRQGYQPQHF
V gene: TRBV11-2; J gene: TRBJ2-7; CDR3 protein: CASSRQLSGDEQYF
V gene: TRBV5-5; J gene: TRBJ2-7; CDR3 protein: CASSLMGRAEEQYF
V gene: TRBV27; J gene: TRBJ1-5; CDR3 protein: CASSLSTGGGNQPQHF
V gene: TRBV2; J gene: TRBJ2-5; CDR3 protein: CASKLTGGETQYF
V gene: TRBV6-6; J gene: TRBJ1-1; CDR3 protein: CASRDRLNTEAFF
V gene: TRBV10-2; J gene: TRBJ2-7; CDR3 protein: CASSQGSTYF
V gene: TRBV5-3; J gene: TRBJ2-1; CDR3 protein: CARSWTSGFWDEQFF
V gene: TRBV5-6; J gene: TRBJ2-1; CDR3 protein: CASSLSRGEQFF
V gene: TRBV6-1; J gene: TRBJ2-2; CDR3 protein: CASSERPAGAPLYGELFF
V gene: TRBV27; J gene: TRBJ2-7; CDR3 protein: CASSLAAGWYEQYF
V gene: TRBV10-3; J gene: TRBJ2-3; CDR3 protein: CAISESPAGRTDTQYF
V gene: TRBV5-5; J gene: TRBJ2-2; CDR3 protein: CASSLGPGELFF
V gene: TRBV10-3; J gene: TRBJ1-1; CDR3 protein: CATLRGTEAFF
V gene: TRBV6-1; J gene: TRBJ2-5; CDR3 protein: CASRLDYVQATQYF
V gene: TRBV18; J gene: TRBJ2-6; CDR3 protein: CASSPPQRSGANVLTF
V gene: TRBV6-6; J gene: TRBJ2-7; CDR3 protein: CASKDRAAYEQYF
V gene: TRBV18; J gene: TRBJ2-1; CDR3 protein: CASSPSGPSSYNEQFF
V gene: TRBV6-1; J gene: TRBJ2-7; CDR3 protein: CASSEDGTYEQYF
V gene: TRBV2; J gene: TRBJ2-1; CDR3 protein: CASSGFGTSGNNEQFF
V gene: TRBV5-1; J gene: TRBJ2-7; CDR3 protein: CASSFTQGAYEQYF
V gene: TRBV30; J gene: TRBJ1-4; CDR3 protein: CAWSHGQGILFF
V gene: TRBV6-1; J gene: TRBJ1-1; CDR3 protein: CASSEWGGRGAFF
V gene: TRBV7-6; J gene: TRBJ2-6; CDR3 protein: CASSLHSGANVLTF
V gene: TRBV30; J gene: TRBJ2-6; CDR3 protein: CAWSRDPGQGSGANVLTF
V gene: TRBV6-1; J gene: TRBJ2-7; CDR3 protein: CASGRDFTYEQYF
V gene: TRBV12-5; J gene: TRBJ2-2; CDR3 protein: CASGLTSGTGYTGELFF
V gene: TRBV11-2; J gene: TRBJ2-7; CDR3 protein: CASSGDRGREQYF
V gene: TRBV29-1; J gene: TRBJ1-2; CDR3 protein: CSVVGASSNYGYTF
V gene: TRBV7-2; J gene: TRBJ1-1; CDR3 protein: CASSFTVNTEAFF
V gene: TRBV30; J gene: TRBJ2-2; CDR3 protein: CAWSGQLIGELFF
V gene: TRBV6-5; J gene: TRBJ1-4; CDR3 protein: CASSYDRGYNAKLFF
V gene: TRBV29-1; J gene: TRBJ2-5; CDR3 protein: CSVEVVGTGLSTQYF
V gene: TRBV18; J gene: TRBJ1-5; CDR3 protein: CASSPLRDQPQHF